Below, 15 T cell receptor beta chains from the same sample are listed, as sequenced in a study of graft-versus-host responses after intestinal transplantation (dated by TCRdb to 2020 to 2023). The library relied on the immunoSEQ multiplex PCR assay. Here the immuneACCESS table is served through TCRdb, limited to in-frame sequences with V and J called. Missing clones are a known gap in these copies; in checked studies unresolved V genes cover under half, and the rest lacks a known reason. The sample table holds fewer than 15,000 clones, of which approximately 61% were seen once. The top ten hold approximately 10% of the sample. Intraepithelial and lamina propria lymphocytes were isolated from graft specimens using dithiothreitol, EDTA incubations and collagenase D digestion. The sample was ileum tissue, taken around 94 weeks after intestinal transplantation. The receptors here all came from a human patient who received an intestinal transplant, so some T cells may come from the graft donor.

There are a few counts of this clone. The chain has TRBV12-5 and TRBJ1-6, with 8 bases fitting TRBD1. The CDR3 length is 13 residues. Germline V gene sequence: CDR1 LGHNT, CDR2 FRNRAP. V lost 4 bases, J lost 10 bases, and 3 bases stayed unmatched. The DNA for the CDR3 is TGTGCTAGTGGTTACAGGGGGGGGTCACCCCTCCACTTT. It codes for CASGYRGGSPLHF. The full variable domain, its missing parts supplied by reference TRBV12-5 and TRBJ1-6, is DARVTQTPRHKVTEMGQEVTMRCQPILGHNTVFWYRQTMMQGLELLAYFRNRAPLDDSGMPKDRFSAEMPDATLATLKIQPSEPRDSAVYFCASGYRGGSPLHFGNGTRLTVT.

The chain is built from TRBV19 and TRBJ2-1; 9 bases align to TRBD1. Germline V gene lookup returns CDR1 LNHDA and CDR2 SQIVND (reference sequence). V lost 1 base, J lost 7 bases, and 5 bases stayed unmatched. This CDR3 contains 15 residues. For the CDR3, the DNA is TGTGCCAGTAGTATAGGACAGGGGGGCGGGAATGAGCAGTTCTTC. Protein sequence: CASSIGQGGGNEQFF.

The rearrangement joins TRBV19 to TRBJ1-5, with TRBD1 identical over 7 bases. Germline V gene data show CDR1 as LNHDA and CDR2 as SQIVND (reference sequence). V lost 1 base and J lost 6; bases outside the gene matches: 3. The CDR3 contains 14 residues. The CDR3 loop is CASSIGTGGQPQHF. CDR3 nucleotide sequence: TGTGCCAGTAGTATAGGGACAGGCGGTCAGCCCCAGCATTTT.

The chain has TRBV4-3 and TRBJ2-3; TRBD2 matches 7 bases. The CDR3 loop spans 20 amino acids. With V trimmed by 0 bases and J by 0 bases, 15 bases remained unmatched. In germline, CDR1 is LGHNA, CDR2 YSLEER. The CDR3 protein is CASSQEIGRGSIISTDTQYF. In DNA form, the CDR3 reads TGCGCCAGCAGCCAAGAGATAGGGCGGGGGTCCATAATAAGCACAGATACGCAGTATTTT.

A few counts support this clone. This sequence joins TRBV10-1 and TRBJ2-1; 12 positions agree with TRBD2. V lost 0 bases and J lost 8; bases outside the gene matches: 2. The germline V gene has CDR1 WNHNN and CDR2 SYGVQD (reference sequence). The CDR3 is made up of 15 amino acids. CDR3 amino acids: CASSESSSGGDEQFF. The DNA of the CDR3 is TGCGCCAGCAGTGAGTCGTCTAGCGGGGGGGATGAGCAGTTCTTC.

The chain has TRBV27 and TRBJ2-7; a possible D gene is TRBD2 (5 bases). In germline, CDR1 is MNHEY, CDR2 SMNVEV (reference sequence). The length of the CDR3 is 13 residues. The V gene lost 8 bases and the J gene lost 2 bases, with 13 bases spanning the gap. The CDR3 sequence: CASGRFGTYEQYF. The DNA of the CDR3 is TGTGCCAGCGGGCGGTTCGGGACCTACGAGCAGTACTTC.

The chain couples TRBV14 to TRBJ2-1; 9 bases align to TRBD2. This CDR3 region has 14 residues. With V trimmed by 4 bases and J by 3 bases, 1 base remained unmatched. Germline V lookup: CDR1 SGHDN, CDR2 FVKESK. Here the CDR3 DNA reads TGTGCCAGCAGCCGGCGGGGGGGCTACAATGAGCAGTTCTTC. It specifies CASSRRGGYNEQFF.

This clone occurred once. The genes are TRBV7-2 and TRBJ2-2; the match to TRBD2 covers 9 bases. The junction had 10 bases not matched to a gene; V was cut back by 7 bases and J by 4 bases. CDR3 length: 16 residues. Germline V gene data show CDR1 as SGHTA and CDR2 as FQGNSA. The CDR3 region has the DNA TGTGCCAGCACCCTGGGGCTAGCGGGGATCACCGGGGAGCTGTTTTTT. It encodes CASTLGLAGITGELFF.

This chain links TRBV6-6 with TRBJ2-1; 12 bases line up with TRBD2. V lost 5 bases, J lost 9 bases, and 8 bases stayed unmatched. Germline V gene data show CDR1 as MNHNY and CDR2 as SVGAGI (reference sequence). This CDR3 comprises 15 residues. CDR3 sequence reads: CASSLAGGIEREQFF. The CDR3 nucleotides read TGTGCCAGCAGTCTAGCGGGGGGGATAGAGCGTGAGCAGTTCTTC.

The rearrangement uses TRBV30 and TRBJ1-2, with 8 bases matching TRBD1. The CDR3 runs to 16 residues. Germline CDR1 GTSNPN, CDR2 SVGIG (reference sequence). The J segment lost 6 bases and the V segment lost 3 bases, leaving 15 bases of the junction unmatched. The CDR3 DNA reads as TGTGCCTGGAGGGCGATGAGGGCAGGGGGCATAGATGGCTACACCTTC. It yields the protein CAWRAMRAGGIDGYTF.

This sequence joins TRBV2 and TRBJ1-2; the match to TRBD1 covers 11 bases. CDR1 SNHLY and CDR2 FYNNEI come from the germline V gene. CDR3 size: 12 residues. Germline trimming cut 6 bases from V and 8 bases from J; bases unmatched to any gene: 2. This CDR3 reads CASRWTGGGYTF. Here the CDR3 DNA reads TGTGCCAGCAGGTGGACAGGGGGCGGCTACACCTTC.

The chain employs TRBV29-1 and TRBJ2-7; weak D call: TRBD1 (6 bases). V was shortened by 2 bases and J by 6 bases, with 17 bases between the two germline ends. Germline loops: CDR1 SQVTM, CDR2 ANQGSEA. The CDR3 is 14 residues long. Here the CDR3 reads CSVEREGVRGEQYF. The CDR3 nucleotides are TGCAGCGTTGAACGAGAGGGGGTACGGGGCGAGCAGTACTTC.

Judged by abundance, this clone is hyperexpanded. The chain joins TRBV10-3 to TRBJ2-7, with 11 nucleotides matching TRBD2. The junction had 6 bases not matched to a gene; V was cut back by 0 bases and J by 5 bases. Per the germline V gene, CDR1 is ENHRY and CDR2 is SYGVKD. The CDR3 loop spans 16 amino acids. CDR3 nucleotide sequence: TGTGCCATCAGTGAGTCGGTCCCACTAGCGGGGGACGAGCAGTACTTC. This codes for CAISESVPLAGDEQYF.

The chain uses TRBV4-3 and TRBJ1-5; D is ambiguous. This CDR3 contains 15 residues. The V end lost 4 bases, the J end lost 2 bases, and 12 bases lay between the germline ends. The germline V gene encodes CDR1 LGHNA and CDR2 YSLEER. The CDR3 here is CASSPRAGGNQPQHF. In nucleotides, the CDR3 is TGCGCCAGCAGCCCTAGAGCCGGGGGCAATCAGCCCCAGCATTTT.

This chain uses TRBV6-6 with TRBJ2-7; 8 nucleotides align to TRBD1. CDR1 and CDR2 from the germline V gene are MNHNY and SVGAGI (reference sequence). J gave up 3 bases and V 2 bases, and 6 bases lay outside the gene matches. This CDR3 spans 15 amino acids. CDR3 DNA: TGTGCCAGCAGTTACCTACAGGGACAGGACTACGAGCAGTACTTC. Translated: CASSYLQGQDYEQYF.